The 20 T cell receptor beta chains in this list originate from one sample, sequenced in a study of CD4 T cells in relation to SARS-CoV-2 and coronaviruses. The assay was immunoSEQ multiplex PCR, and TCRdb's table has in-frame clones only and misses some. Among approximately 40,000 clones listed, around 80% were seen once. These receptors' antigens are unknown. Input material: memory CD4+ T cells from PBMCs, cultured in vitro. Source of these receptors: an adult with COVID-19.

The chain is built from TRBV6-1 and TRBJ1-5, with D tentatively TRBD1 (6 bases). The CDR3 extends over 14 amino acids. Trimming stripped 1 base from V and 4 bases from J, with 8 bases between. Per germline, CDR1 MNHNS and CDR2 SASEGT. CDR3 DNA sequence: TGTGCCAGCAGTGAAGAAGGGACAAATCAGCCCCAGCATTTT. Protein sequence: CASSEEGTNQPQHF.

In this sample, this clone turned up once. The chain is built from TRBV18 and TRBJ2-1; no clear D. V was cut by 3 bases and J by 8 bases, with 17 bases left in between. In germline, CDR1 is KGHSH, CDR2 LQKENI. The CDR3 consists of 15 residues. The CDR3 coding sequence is TGTGCCAGCTCACCTACTGTTGGAAGATGGGATGAGCAGTTCTTC. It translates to CASSPTVGRWDEQFF.

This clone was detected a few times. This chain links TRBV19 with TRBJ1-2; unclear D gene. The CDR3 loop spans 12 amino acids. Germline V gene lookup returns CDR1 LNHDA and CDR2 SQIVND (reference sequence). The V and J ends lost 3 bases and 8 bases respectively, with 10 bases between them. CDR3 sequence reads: CASSITRFGYTF. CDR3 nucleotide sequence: TGTGCCAGTAGTATCACCAGATTCGGCTACACCTTC.

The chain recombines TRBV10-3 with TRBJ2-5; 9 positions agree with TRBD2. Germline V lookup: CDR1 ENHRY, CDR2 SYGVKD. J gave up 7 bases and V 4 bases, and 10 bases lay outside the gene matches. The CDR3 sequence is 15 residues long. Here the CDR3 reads CAISGREGLLGTQYF. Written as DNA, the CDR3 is TGTGCCATCAGTGGGCGGGAGGGCCTCCTCGGGACCCAGTACTTC.

The CDR3 loop is CASSSDRFNQPQHF. The CDR3 DNA reads TGTGCCAGCAGTTCGGACAGGTTCAATCAGCCCCAGCATTTT. The chain employs TRBV27 and TRBJ1-5, with 7 positions matching TRBD1. V trimming: 4 bases; J trimming: 3 bases; junction bases outside the gene matches: 3. CDR1 is MNHEY, CDR2 SMNVEV, per germline (reference sequence). The CDR3 runs to 14 residues.

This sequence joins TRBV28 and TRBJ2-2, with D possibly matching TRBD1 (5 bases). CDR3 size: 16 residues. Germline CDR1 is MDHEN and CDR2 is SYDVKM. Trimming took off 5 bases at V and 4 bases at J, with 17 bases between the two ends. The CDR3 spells CASSREQVFATGELFF. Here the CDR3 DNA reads TGTGCCAGCAGTAGAGAACAGGTTTTTGCCACCGGGGAGCTGTTTTTT.

The CDR3 is CASSQDLGLATNTGELFF. CDR3 nucleotide sequence: TGTGCCAGCAGCCAAGATCTCGGGCTAGCGACGAACACCGGGGAGCTGTTTTTT. The rearrangement joins TRBV3-1 (or the pseudogene TRBV3-2) to TRBJ2-2, with a possible D match to TRBD2 (6 bases). V was trimmed by 0 bases and J by 0 bases, leaving 14 bases between them. The CDR3 sequence is 18 residues long. Germline CDR1 and CDR2: LGHDT and YNNKEL (reference sequence).

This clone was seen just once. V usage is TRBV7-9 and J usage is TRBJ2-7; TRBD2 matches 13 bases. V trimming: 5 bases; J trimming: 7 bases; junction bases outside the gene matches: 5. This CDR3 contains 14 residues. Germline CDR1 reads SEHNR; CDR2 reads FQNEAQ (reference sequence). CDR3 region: CASSVLAGGSEQYF. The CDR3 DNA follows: TGTGCCAGCAGCGTACTAGCGGGAGGGTCTGAGCAGTACTTC.

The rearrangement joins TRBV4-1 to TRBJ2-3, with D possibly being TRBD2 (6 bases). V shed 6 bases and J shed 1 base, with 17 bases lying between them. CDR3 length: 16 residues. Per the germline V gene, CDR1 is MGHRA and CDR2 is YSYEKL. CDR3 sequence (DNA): TGCGCCAGCAGTTTCCTGTGGGGACTTGGCACAGATACGCAGTATTTT. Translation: CASSFLWGLGTDTQYF.

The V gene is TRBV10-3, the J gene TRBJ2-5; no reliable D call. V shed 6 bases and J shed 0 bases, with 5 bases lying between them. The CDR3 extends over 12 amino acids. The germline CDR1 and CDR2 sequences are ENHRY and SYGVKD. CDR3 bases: TGTGCCATCAGCGTCAACCAAGAGACCCAGTACTTC. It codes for CAISVNQETQYF.

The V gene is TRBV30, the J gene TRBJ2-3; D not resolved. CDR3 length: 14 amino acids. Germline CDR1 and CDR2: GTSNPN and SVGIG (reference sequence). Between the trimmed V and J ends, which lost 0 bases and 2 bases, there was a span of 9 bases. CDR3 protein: CAWSVHFTTDTQYF. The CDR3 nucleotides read TGTGCCTGGAGTGTACACTTTACCACAGATACGCAGTATTTT.

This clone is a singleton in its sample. DNA of the CDR3: TGTGCCAGCAGGAGGGAAGCGAACAATGAGCAGTTCTTC. Its translation: CASRREANNEQFF. The chain recombines TRBV2 with TRBJ2-1; the D gene is possibly TRBD2 (5 bases). V lost 6 bases to trimming and J lost 5 bases, with 11 bases between them. Germline loops: CDR1 SNHLY, CDR2 FYNNEI. This CDR3 is built from 13 residues.

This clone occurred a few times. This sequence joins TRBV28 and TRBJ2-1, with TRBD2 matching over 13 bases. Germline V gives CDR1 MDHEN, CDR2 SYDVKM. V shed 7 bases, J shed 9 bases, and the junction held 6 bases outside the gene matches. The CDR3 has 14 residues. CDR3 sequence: CASTWTSGSVEQFF. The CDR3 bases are TGTGCCAGCACATGGACTAGCGGGAGCGTTGAGCAGTTCTTC. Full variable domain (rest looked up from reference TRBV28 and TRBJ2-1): DVKVTQSSRYLVKRTGEKVFLECVQDMDHENMFWYRQDPGLGLRLIYFSYDVKMKEKGDIPEGYSVSREKKERFSLILESASTNQTSMYLCASTWTSGSVEQFFGPGTRLTVL.

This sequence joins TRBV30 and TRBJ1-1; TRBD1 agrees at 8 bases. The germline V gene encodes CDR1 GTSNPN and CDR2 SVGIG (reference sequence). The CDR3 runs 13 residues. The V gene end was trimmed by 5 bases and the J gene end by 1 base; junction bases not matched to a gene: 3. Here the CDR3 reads CAWSGTGNTEAFF. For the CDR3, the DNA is TGTGCCTGGTCCGGGACAGGGAACACTGAAGCTTTCTTT.

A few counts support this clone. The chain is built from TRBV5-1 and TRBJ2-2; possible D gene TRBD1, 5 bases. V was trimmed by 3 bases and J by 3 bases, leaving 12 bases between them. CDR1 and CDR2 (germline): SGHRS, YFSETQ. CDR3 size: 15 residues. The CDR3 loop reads CASSSGNVDTGELFF. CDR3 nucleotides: TGCGCCAGCAGCTCAGGGAATGTCGACACCGGGGAGCTGTTTTTT.

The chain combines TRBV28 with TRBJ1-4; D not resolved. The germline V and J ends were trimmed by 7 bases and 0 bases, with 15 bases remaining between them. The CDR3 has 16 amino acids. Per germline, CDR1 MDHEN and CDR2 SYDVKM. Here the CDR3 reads CASKAEDPSTNEKLFF. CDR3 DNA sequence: TGTGCCAGCAAGGCGGAGGATCCTTCAACTAATGAAAAACTGTTTTTT.

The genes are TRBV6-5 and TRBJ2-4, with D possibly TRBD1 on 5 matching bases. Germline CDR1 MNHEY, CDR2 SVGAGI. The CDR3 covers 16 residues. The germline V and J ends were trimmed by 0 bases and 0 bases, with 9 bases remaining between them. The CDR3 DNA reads TGTGCCAGCAGTTACTCGACAGTAATAGCCAAAAACATTCAGTACTTC. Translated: CASSYSTVIAKNIQYF.

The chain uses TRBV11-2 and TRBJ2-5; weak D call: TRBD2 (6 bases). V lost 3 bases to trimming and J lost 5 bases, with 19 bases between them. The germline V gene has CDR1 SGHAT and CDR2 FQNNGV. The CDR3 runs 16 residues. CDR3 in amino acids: CASSLARSSGVETQYF. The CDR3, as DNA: TGTGCCAGCAGCTTGGCGAGGTCCTCGGGGGTGGAGACCCAGTACTTC.

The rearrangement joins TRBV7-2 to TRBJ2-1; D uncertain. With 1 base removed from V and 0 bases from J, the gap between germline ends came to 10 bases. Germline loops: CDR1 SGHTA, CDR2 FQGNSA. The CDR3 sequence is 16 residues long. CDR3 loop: CASSLGVRGSYNEQFF. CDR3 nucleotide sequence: TGTGCCAGCAGCTTAGGTGTACGAGGCTCCTACAATGAGCAGTTCTTC.

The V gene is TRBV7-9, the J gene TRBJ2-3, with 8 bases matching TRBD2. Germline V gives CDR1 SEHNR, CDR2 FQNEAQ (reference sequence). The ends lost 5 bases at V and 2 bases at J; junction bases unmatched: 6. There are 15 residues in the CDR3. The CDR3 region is CASSRTAGATDTQYF. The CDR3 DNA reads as TGTGCCAGCAGCCGAACAGCGGGAGCCACAGATACGCAGTATTTT. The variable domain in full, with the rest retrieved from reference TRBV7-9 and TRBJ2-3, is DTGVSQNPRHKITKRGQNVTFRCDPISEHNRLYWYRQTLGQGPEFLTYFQNEAQLEKSRLLSDRFSAERPKGSFSTLEIQRTEQGDSAMYLCASSRTAGATDTQYFGPGTRLTVL.